This T cell receptor beta chain was profiled in a study of T-cell memory formation after mild COVID-19. The trim removed 6 bases at V and 7 bases at J, leaving 12 bases unmatched. This CDR3 region has 15 residues. At least ten counts were recorded for this clonotype. Its antigen remains unknown. Study-wide results and limits: That cross-reactive memory joined was suggested by some responding clones appearing in pre-infection memory. CD4/CD8 balance held among clones contracting day 15 to 85, and later expanders leaned CD4+. Second-wave clones reaching peak frequency on day 37 lacked confirmed SARS-CoV-2 specificity.

One entry per CDR3 protein, called by TCRdb with MiXCR from the 5' RACE reads. Of roughly 14,000 distinct CDR3 sequences listed, around 20% are singletons. The J gene is TRBJ2-7, the V gene TRBV12-3 or TRBV12-4, with TRBD2 identical over 10 bases. Sequencing was carried out using PBMCs or a T cell subset sorted from them (not recorded which). The sequence was collected from an adult woman who had mild COVID-19 (a few samples of this study predate the infection). Cell type and time point are not known. The CDR3 is CASSRLAGGSEEQYF. In DNA, the CDR3 is TGTGCCAGCAGCCGTTTAGCGGGAGGCTCGGAAGAGCAGTACTTC.